This T cell receptor beta chain is drawn from a study of shared clonotypes between healthy human individuals. Study results and caveats: Naive CD4 clonotypes were shared across a handful of donors at roughly 5.3%.

Every donor was a Caucasian adult from Nashville, Tennessee. Worth noting for this clone: Its specificity is not known.

Assay execution proceeded at the deep level. The data were produced by immunoSEQ multiplex PCR, yet TCRdb's version contains in-frame clones alone and is incomplete. The data hold a few million clones, with around nine tenths observed a single time. The sequenced sample consisted of naive CD4+ T cells sorted from blood. Subset indicated: CD45RA+ positively selected. The sequence derives from a young man in good health.

CDR3 DNA sequence: TGTGCCAGCAGTGACAGGGGGTCGAAAGAGACCCAGTACTTC. Translated, it gives CASSDRGSKETQYF. V is TRBV25-1 and J is TRBJ2-5; 7 bases match TRBD1. The germline gives CDR1 MGHDK, CDR2 SYGVNS. Trimming took 3 bases from V and 3 from J; bases not matched to a gene: 4. The CDR3 totals 14 residues.